This T cell receptor (beta chain) was sequenced for a study of T cells in Graves' hyperthyroidism and ophthalmopathy. Study-level results: It was a median approximately 7.1 months before onset that the model predicted ophthalmopathy. Ophthalmopathy could be told apart from stable hyperthyroidism with a 13 V-J model.

Germline-derived CDR1 and CDR2 are LGHDT and YNNKEL (reference sequence). V lost 1 base, J lost 6 bases, and 7 bases lay in between. The length of the CDR3 is 12 residues. This clonotype was observed at least ten times. Its antigen is not identified. Researchers amplified the TCR beta CDR3 regions from RNA transcripts. The TCR CDR3 first-round RT-PCR relied on the HTBI primer set. From the multiplex PCR reads, TCRdb called clonotypes with MiXCR, one entry per CDR3 protein. The sample lists about 330,000 distinct CDR3 sequences, approximately 15% occurring once. A Clinical Activity Score of at least 3, a NOSPECS grade of at least 4 and a duration under 3 months were recorded in the ophthalmopathy patients.

The rearrangement links TRBV3-1 to TRBJ2-7; unclear D gene. The specimen sequenced was blood. The receptor was derived from a woman aged 35 to 49 with Graves' ophthalmopathy. The CDR3 sequence is CASSQGLGEQYF. Here the CDR3 DNA reads TGTGCCAGCAGCCAAGGGCTAGGCGAGCAGTACTTC.